The source of this T cell receptor (beta chain) is a study of Ad26.COV2.S vaccination and SARS-CoV-2 variants. Broader study findings: There was a possibility that the TCR breadth and depth analyses underestimated total T cell responses. Post-vaccination breadth of spike-specific CD8+ and CD4+ T cell responses was reportedly substantial.

Treatment denoted: around 19 received Ad26.COV2.S at low or high dose, single or two shots; about five received placebo; per-sample allocation not given. The study sampled participants on day 63 after the first vaccine or placebo injection. From germline, CDR1 is MGHRA and CDR2 YSYEKL. The CDR3 sequence is 15 residues long. Trimming left V 1 base short and J 4 bases short, with 12 bases between. Here immunoSEQ multiplex PCR was the method, and the copy in TCRdb shows in-frame clones only, minus some. This table holds about 370,000 clones, 70% to 90% found once. A note on this clone: Its antigen is not identified.

This chain links TRBV4-1 with TRBJ2-3, with no clear D. This receptor was taken from a person aged 18-60 years who received the Ad26.COV2.S COVID-19 vaccine or a placebo. The starting material was peripheral blood, obtained in a trial of Ad26.COV2.S vaccine versus placebo. DNA for the CDR3: TGCGCCAGCAGCCAAGCGGGTACAATCGCAGATACGCAGTATTTT. This sequence encodes CASSQAGTIADTQYF.